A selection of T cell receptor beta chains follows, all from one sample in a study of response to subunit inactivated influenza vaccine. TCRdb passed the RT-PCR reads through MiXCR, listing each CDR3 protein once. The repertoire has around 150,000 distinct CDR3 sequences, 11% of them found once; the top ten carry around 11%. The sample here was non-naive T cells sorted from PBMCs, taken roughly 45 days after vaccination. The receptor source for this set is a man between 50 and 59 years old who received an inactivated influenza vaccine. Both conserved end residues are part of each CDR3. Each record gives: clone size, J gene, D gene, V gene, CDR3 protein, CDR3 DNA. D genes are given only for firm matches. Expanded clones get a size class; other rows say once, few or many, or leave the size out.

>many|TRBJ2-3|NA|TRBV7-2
CASSPITDTQYF
TGTGCCAGCAGCCCCATTACAGATACGCAGTATTTT
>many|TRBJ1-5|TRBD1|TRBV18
CASSPGTGVQPQHF
TGTGCCAGCTCACCAGGGACAGGGGTACAGCCCCAGCATTTT
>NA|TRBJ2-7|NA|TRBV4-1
CASSQEGFGGQNDRISYEQYF
TGCGCCAGCAGCCAAGAGGGTTTTGGCGGGCAAAACGACAGGATTTCCTACGAGCAGTACTTC
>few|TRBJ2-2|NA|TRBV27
CASTNTGELFF
TGTGCCAGCACAAACACCGGGGAGCTGTTTTTT
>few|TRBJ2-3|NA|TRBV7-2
CASSRPGLSTDTQYF
TGTGCCAGCAGCCGACCGGGACTCTCCACAGATACGCAGTATTTT
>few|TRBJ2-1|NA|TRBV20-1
CSFGESSYNEQFF
TGCAGTTTCGGGGAGAGCTCCTACAATGAGCAGTTCTTC
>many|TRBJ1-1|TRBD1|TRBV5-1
CASSLGQGKVTEAFF
TGCGCCAGCAGCCTGGGACAGGGGAAGGTCACTGAAGCTTTCTTT
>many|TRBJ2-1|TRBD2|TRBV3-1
CASSQDARWGTSGAPYNEQFF
TGTGCCAGCAGCCAAGATGCTAGGTGGGGGACTAGCGGGGCCCCCTACAATGAGCAGTTCTTC
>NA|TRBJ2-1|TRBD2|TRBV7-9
CASSSVFLAGVNEQFF
TGTGCCAGCAGCTCGGTGTTTCTAGCGGGGGTCAATGAGCAGTTCTTC
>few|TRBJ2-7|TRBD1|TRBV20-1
CSAPRTGEKQYF
TGCAGTGCTCCCAGGACAGGGGAGAAGCAGTACTTC
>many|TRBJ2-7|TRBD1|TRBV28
CASSLTGTGGYEQYF
TGTGCCAGCAGTCTGACCGGGACAGGGGGCTACGAGCAGTACTTC
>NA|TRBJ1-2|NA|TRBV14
CASSQRQSYGYTF
TGTGCCAGCAGCCAGAGACAGTCCTATGGCTACACCTTC
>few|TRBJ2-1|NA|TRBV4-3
CASSQDSAGNEQFF
TGCGCCAGCAGCCAAGATAGCGCAGGGAATGAGCAGTTCTTC
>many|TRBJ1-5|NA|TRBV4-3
CASSQRGPEGNQPQHF
TGCGCCAGCAGCCAAAGGGGACCAGAGGGCAATCAGCCCCAGCATTTT
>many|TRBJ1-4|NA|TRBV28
CASSRLMTGNNEKLFF
TGTGCCAGCAGTCGCTTGATGACGGGAAATAATGAAAAACTGTTTTTT
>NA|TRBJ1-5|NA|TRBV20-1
CSARDFLGQPQHF
TGCAGTGCTAGAGATTTTCTGGGTCAGCCCCAGCATTTT
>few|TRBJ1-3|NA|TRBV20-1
CSARDGGNTIYF
TGCAGTGCTAGAGACGGGGGAAACACCATATATTTT
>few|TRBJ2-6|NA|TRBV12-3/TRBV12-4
CASSLTSSGANVLTF
TGTGCCAGCAGTTTGACTAGCTCTGGGGCCAACGTCCTGACTTTC
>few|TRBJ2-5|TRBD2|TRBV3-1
CASSQRTSGRETQYF
TGTGCCAGCAGCCAACGGACTAGCGGGAGGGAGACCCAGTACTTC
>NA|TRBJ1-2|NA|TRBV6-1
CASTTPPGPRGYTF
TGTGCCAGCACCACTCCCCCGGGACCGAGAGGCTACACCTTC
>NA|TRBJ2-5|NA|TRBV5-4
CASSLGLVGEETQYF
TGTGCCAGCAGCTTAGGGCTAGTGGGGGAAGAGACCCAGTACTTC
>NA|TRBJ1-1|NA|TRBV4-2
CASSQAAGPAEAFF
TGTGCCAGCAGCCAAGCCGCGGGACCGGCTGAAGCTTTCTTT
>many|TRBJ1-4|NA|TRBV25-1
CATTGTGEKLFF
TGTGCCACCACAGGGACGGGCGAAAAACTGTTTTTT
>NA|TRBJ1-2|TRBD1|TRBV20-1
CSARDQAGQDYGYTF
TGCAGTGCTAGAGATCAGGCAGGACAGGACTATGGCTACACCTTC
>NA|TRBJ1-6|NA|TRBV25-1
CASSGWGFDSPLHF
TGTGCCAGCAGTGGATGGGGTTTTGACTCACCCCTCCACTTT
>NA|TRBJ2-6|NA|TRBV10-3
CAISESIVRSLSGANVLTF
TGTGCCATCAGTGAGTCGATTGTCAGGAGCCTCTCTGGGGCCAACGTCCTGACTTTC
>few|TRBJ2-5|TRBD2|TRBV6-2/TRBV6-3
CASRALSGGAGETQYF
TGTGCCAGCAGGGCCCTTAGCGGGGGGGCCGGAGAGACCCAGTACTTC
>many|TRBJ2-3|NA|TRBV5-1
CASSLEQGTDTQYF
TGCGCCAGCAGCTTGGAACAGGGCACAGATACGCAGTATTTT
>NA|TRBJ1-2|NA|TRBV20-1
CSALHSAGDHGYTF
TGCAGTGCTCTACATTCGGCAGGGGACCATGGCTACACCTTC
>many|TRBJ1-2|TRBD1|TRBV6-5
CASSSPSGTGMGGYTF
TGTGCCAGCAGTTCTCCGTCCGGGACAGGGATGGGCGGCTACACCTTC
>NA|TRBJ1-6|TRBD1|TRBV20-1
CSAAPGQGILHF
TGCAGTGCTGCCCCGGGACAGGGGATCCTCCACTTT
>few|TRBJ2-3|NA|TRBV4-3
CASSQDKSPGTDTQYF
TGCGCCAGCAGCCAAGATAAAAGCCCAGGCACAGATACGCAGTATTTT
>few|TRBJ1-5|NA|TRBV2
CASSGGYTSNQPQHF
TGTGCCAGCAGTGGTGGCTACACTAGCAATCAGCCCCAGCATTTT
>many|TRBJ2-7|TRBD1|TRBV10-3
CAISEQGANEQYF
TGTGCCATCAGTGAACAGGGGGCCAACGAGCAGTACTTC
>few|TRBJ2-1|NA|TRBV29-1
CSVEETGSSYNEQFF
TGCAGCGTTGAAGAAACAGGGAGCTCCTACAATGAGCAGTTCTTC
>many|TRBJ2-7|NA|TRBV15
CATSRDKVGGYEQYF
TGTGCCACCAGCAGAGATAAGGTGGGCGGTTACGAGCAGTACTTC
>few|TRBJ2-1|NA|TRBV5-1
CASSLEGAPNEQFF
TGCGCCAGCAGCTTGGAAGGGGCCCCCAATGAGCAGTTCTTC
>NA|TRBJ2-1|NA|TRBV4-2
CASSQESVASEQFF
TGTGCCAGCAGCCAAGAATCTGTAGCTAGCGAGCAGTTCTTC
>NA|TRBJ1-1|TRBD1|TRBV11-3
CASSLPPQGATTVTFF
TGTGCCAGCAGCCTCCCCCCCCAGGGGGCCACAACGGTGACTTTCTTT
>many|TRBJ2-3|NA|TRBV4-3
CASSQYYPLMLDTQYF
TGCGCCAGCAGCCAGTACTACCCATTAATGTTAGATACGCAGTATTTT
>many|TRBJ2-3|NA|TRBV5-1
CASSSTAATDTQYF
TGCGCCAGCAGCTCTACTGCGGCCACAGATACGCAGTATTTT
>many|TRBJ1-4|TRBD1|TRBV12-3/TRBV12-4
CASSPTGYNEKLFF
TGTGCCAGCAGCCCGACAGGGTATAATGAAAAACTGTTTTTT
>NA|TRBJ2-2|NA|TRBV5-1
CASSLAGQNTGELFF
TGCGCCAGCAGCTTGGCGGGCCAGAACACCGGGGAGCTGTTTTTT
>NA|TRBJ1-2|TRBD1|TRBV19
CASSTTGDRGYTF
TGTGCCAGTAGTACGACAGGGGATAGAGGCTACACCTTC
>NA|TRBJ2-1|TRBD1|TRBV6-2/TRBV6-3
CASLDRDYNEQFF
TGTGCCAGCCTGGACAGGGATTACAATGAGCAGTTCTTC
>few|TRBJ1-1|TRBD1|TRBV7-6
CASSLGQENTEAFF
TGTGCCAGCAGCCTGGGACAGGAGAACACTGAAGCTTTCTTT
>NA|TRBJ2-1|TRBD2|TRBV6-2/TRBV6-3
CASAWTSGRTYNEQFF
TGTGCCAGCGCCTGGACTAGCGGGAGGACGTACAATGAGCAGTTCTTC
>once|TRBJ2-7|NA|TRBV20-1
CSVRSSYEQYF
TGCAGTGTGCGGAGCTCCTACGAGCAGTACTTC
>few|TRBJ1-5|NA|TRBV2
CASSVSSYNQPQHF
TGTGCCAGCAGTGTTAGCAGCTACAATCAGCCCCAGCATTTT
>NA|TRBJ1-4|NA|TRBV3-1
CASSPSGRVREKLFF
TGTGCCAGCAGCCCTAGCGGCAGGGTACGGGAAAAACTGTTTTTT
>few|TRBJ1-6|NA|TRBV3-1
CASSQGVGRASGSPLHF
TGTGCCAGCAGCCAAGGTGTAGGGAGGGCCTCAGGTTCACCCCTCCACTTT